Described below is a single T cell receptor beta chain sequence and its context. The Seattle patients, enrolled during active infection, were followed longitudinally. In the study's own analysis: Nucleated cell counts were estimated from reference gene primer amplification. Some clones are missing from TCRdb's copy, which holds only in-frame ones; the method was immunoSEQ multiplex PCR. That table is the source of V, J and clone size, and D and trimming were worked out from the DNA. The table has tens of thousands of clones, around 86% seen once. This entry belongs to a study of blood T cell repertoires in COVID-19. At the level of the study: Samples representing acute and convalescent COVID-19 were sourced from the United States, Italy and Spain. T cells, B-cell-depleted T cells, or PBMCs supplied cDNA or gDNA.

CDR1 and CDR2 (germline): SGHNT, YENEEA. Trimming shortened V by 5 bases and J by 2 bases, and 18 bases separated the two germline ends. The CDR3 is made up of 16 amino acids. The origin of this receptor is a man in his sixties with COVID-19, enrolled during active disease. Sequenced material: peripheral blood. This chain uses TRBV11-3 with TRBJ2-5, with D perhaps TRBD1 (7 bases). Written as DNA, the CDR3 is TGTGCCAGCAGCCCTTGGAGGGACAGAGTACAAGAGACCCAGTACTTC. It is translated as CASSPWRDRVQETQYF.